Presented here are 16 T cell receptor beta chains from one specimen sequenced in a study of shared clonotypes between healthy human individuals. The protocol was immunoSEQ multiplex PCR, while the TCRdb copy is restricted to in-frame clones and leaves out a portion. This sample has roughly 220,000 clones, with 50% to 75% found just once. Source material: memory CD4+ T cells sorted from blood. Subset specified: CD45RA-negative fraction. The source of these receptors is a man aged 30 to 45 in good health.

The chain has TRBV5-1 and TRBJ2-5, with a tentative D call TRBD2 (5 bases). V was cut by 0 bases and J by 1 base, with 10 bases left in between. The germline V gene has CDR1 SGHRS and CDR2 YFSETQ. The CDR3 length is 15 residues. Here the CDR3 DNA reads TGCGCCAGCAGCTTGGTGGCGGGCCGCCAAGAGACCCAGTACTTC. It is translated as CASSLVAGRQETQYF.

The chain recombines TRBV11-2 with TRBJ2-6; D not certain. V shed 1 base and J shed 4 bases, with 8 bases lying between them. The CDR3 spans 15 residues. Germline V gene lookup returns CDR1 SGHAT and CDR2 FQNNGV. CDR3 DNA: TGTGCCAGCAGCTTAGCGGGTACCGGGGCCAACGTCCTGACTTTC. Translated: CASSLAGTGANVLTF.

The V and J genes are TRBV27 and TRBJ2-4; a possible D gene is TRBD1 (5 bases). CDR3 length: 15 amino acids. Germline values: CDR1 MNHEY, CDR2 SMNVEV (reference sequence). V was cut by 6 bases and J by 9 bases, with 21 bases left in between. The CDR3, as DNA: TGTGCCAGCAGACTAACGACAGTTCACACAGGCATTCAGTACTTC. Translated: CASRLTTVHTGIQYF.

Note on this clone: At the DNA level, this CDR3 is encoded by other sequences in the same sample as well. V usage is TRBV11-2 and J usage is TRBJ2-5; 9 nucleotides agree with TRBD1. The germline gives CDR1 SGHAT, CDR2 FQNNGV. Trimming cost V 3 bases and J 2 bases; bases outside gene matches: 1. The CDR3 is 14 amino acids. The CDR3, as DNA: TGTGCCAGCAGCTTGGGGACAGGGCAAGAGACCCAGTACTTC. This sequence encodes CASSLGTGQETQYF.

The gene calls are TRBV5-6 and TRBJ2-7, with 10 bases identical to TRBD2. Germline loops: CDR1 SGHDT, CDR2 YYEEEE. The CDR3 has 13 amino acids. The V gene end was trimmed by 4 bases and the J gene end by 10 bases; junction bases not matched to a gene: 8. This chain's CDR3 is CASSPNQREGQYF. Here the CDR3 DNA reads TGTGCCAGCAGCCCTAACCAGCGGGAGGGACAGTACTTC. Full variable domain (missing parts from reference TRBV5-6 and TRBJ2-7): DAGVTQSPTHLIKTRGQQVTLRCSPKSGHDTVSWYQQALGQGPQFIFQYYEEEERQRGNFPDRFSGHQFPNYSSELNVNALLLGDSALYLCASSPNQREGQYFGPGTRLTVT.

V is TRBV25-1 and J is TRBJ1-1, with D maybe TRBD1 (6 bases). V lost 7 bases, J lost 5 bases, and 8 bases lay in between. The germline CDR1 and CDR2 sequences are MGHDK and SYGVNS. This CDR3 is 11 amino acids long. CDR3 sequence: CASKRGTEAFF. DNA of the CDR3: TGTGCCAGCAAAAGGGGGACTGAAGCTTTCTTT. The full variable domain, with the rest looked up from reference TRBV25-1 and TRBJ1-1, is EADIYQTPRYLVIGTGKKITLECSQTMGHDKMYWYQQDPGMELHLIHYSYGVNSTEKGDLSSESTVSRIRTEHFPLTLESARPSHTSQYLCASKRGTEAFFGQGTRLTVV.

This chain joins TRBV6-1 and TRBJ1-5; D is possibly TRBD1 (5 bases). V was pared by 7 bases and J by 1 base, with 11 bases between. Germline V gene lookup returns CDR1 MNHNS and CDR2 SASEGT. This CDR3 comprises 14 residues. In DNA, the CDR3 is TGTGCCAGCAATTCAGGGCTGAGCAATCAGCCCCAGCATTTT. Amino acids: CASNSGLSNQPQHF.

The chain recombines TRBV7-6 with TRBJ2-7; 11 bases align to TRBD1. CDR3 length: 14 residues. V dropped 5 bases and J dropped 6; count of bases not matched to a gene: 6. In germline, CDR1 is SGHVS, CDR2 FNYEAQ. The CDR3 loop is CASSEPGQGVEQYF. Here the CDR3 DNA reads TGTGCCAGCAGCGAACCGGGACAGGGGGTCGAGCAGTACTTC.

This chain links TRBV6-5 with TRBJ2-1; 9 bases line up with TRBD2. Germline CDR1 MNHEY, CDR2 SVGAGI. This CDR3 spans 15 amino acids. The V gene end was trimmed by 7 bases and the J gene end by 8 bases; junction bases not matched to a gene: 12. CDR3 coding DNA: TGTGCCAGCATCGGGCACTCTAGCGGGAAGGATGAGCAGTTCTTC. Its protein product is CASIGHSSGKDEQFF.

The chain combines TRBV7-2 with TRBJ2-3; D gene ambiguous. Germline V lookup: CDR1 SGHTA, CDR2 FQGNSA. Trimming removed 6 bases at V and 6 bases at J, with 10 bases between. The length of the CDR3 is 12 residues. CDR3 amino acids: CASSLSRDTQYF. CDR3 DNA: TGTGCCAGCAGTCTGAGCCGCGATACGCAGTATTTT. The whole variable domain, remainder taken from reference TRBV7-2 and TRBJ2-3, is GAGVSQSPSNKVTEKGKDVELRCDPISGHTALYWYRQSLGQGLEFLIYFQGNSAPDKSGLPSDRFSAERTGGSVSTLTIQRTQQEDSAVYLCASSLSRDTQYFGPGTRLTVL.

The rearrangement links TRBV2 to TRBJ2-2; D not resolved. This CDR3 spans 14 amino acids. Looked up from germline, CDR1 is SNHLY and CDR2 is FYNNEI. The V end was cut by 7 bases, the J end by 0 bases, with 9 bases between. CDR3 sequence: CASTVQPNTGELFF. CDR3 nucleotides: TGTGCCAGCACTGTCCAGCCGAACACCGGGGAGCTGTTTTTT.

The chain recombines TRBV2 with TRBJ2-7, with 11 bases matching TRBD1. Trimming at V came to 6 bases and at J to 11 bases, leaving 6 bases not matched to a gene. CDR3 length: 12 amino acids. Germline V gives CDR1 SNHLY, CDR2 FYNNEI. CDR3: CASRDRGLREYF. CDR3 nucleotide sequence: TGTGCCAGCAGGGACAGGGGGCTACGAGAGTACTTC.

CDR3 sequence (DNA): TGTGCCAGCAGTTCGCCTCAGGGAAGGAATCAGCCCCAGCATTTT. Translated, it gives CASSSPQGRNQPQHF. The chain has TRBV28 and TRBJ1-5; the D gene is possibly TRBD1 (5 bases). The CDR3 covers 15 residues. The ends were cut back, 4 bases at V and 4 bases at J, with 14 bases in the middle. Per germline, CDR1 MDHEN and CDR2 SYDVKM.

This sequence joins TRBV28 and TRBJ2-5, with 9 positions matching TRBD1. The germline gives CDR1 MDHEN, CDR2 SYDVKM. The V segment lost 5 bases and the J segment 5 bases; nucleotides outside the gene matches: 9. There are 15 residues in the CDR3. The CDR3 nucleotides read TGTGCCAGCAGTATATCCGGGACAGGGTACGAGACCCAGTACTTC. Translating it yields CASSISGTGYETQYF.

The CDR3 DNA follows: TGTGCCAGCAGCCAACGGGGTCAGAACACCGGGGAGCTGTTTTTT. This gives the protein CASSQRGQNTGELFF. The chain combines TRBV7-8 with TRBJ2-2, with D possibly being TRBD2 (5 bases). Looked up from germline, CDR1 is SGHVS and CDR2 is FQNEAQ. The V end lost 5 bases, the J end lost 1 base, and 11 bases lay between the germline ends. The CDR3 loop spans 15 amino acids.

The chain has TRBV19 and TRBJ2-7; D gene ambiguous. The V end was cut by 8 bases, the J end by 3 bases, with 17 bases between. The CDR3 has 14 residues. Germline values: CDR1 LNHDA, CDR2 SQIVND (reference sequence). The CDR3 bases are TGTGCCAGTGGCCTCATGACTCACTACTACGAGCAGTACTTC. Translation: CASGLMTHYYEQYF.